This T cell receptor beta chain was captured in a study of T cell responses to AZD1222 COVID-19 vaccine. Study-wide points: Two AZD1222 doses significantly raised spike-specific TCR breadth and depth over controls. With dominance at 160-218 and 743-854, vaccine-associated CD4 TCRs spanned spike. It was only a handful of AZD1222 recipients who were seropositive at baseline. Clonal diversity was possibly underestimated; the donors were predominantly white British and more often female.

Concerning this clone: The antigen is unknown.

Sequencing used immunoSEQ multiplex PCR; TCRdb keeps in-frame clones, though not all of them. The sample holds about 100,000 clones, around 90% seen once. This specimen was peripheral blood, taken on day 0 of AZD1222 vaccination. This clonotype was obtained from an adult in good health.

For the CDR3, the DNA is TGTGCCAGCAGCTTGACAGGGGGCGGGCGTCAGCCCCAGCATTTT. Translating it yields CASSLTGGGRQPQHF. The V gene is TRBV5-8, the J gene TRBJ1-5; 9 positions agree with TRBD1. J gave up 6 bases and V 1 base, and 5 bases lay outside the gene matches. Germline V gives CDR1 SGHTS, CDR2 YDEGEE. The CDR3 is 15 residues long.